Listed here are 32 T cell receptor beta chains from one sample, sequenced in a study of T-cell memory formation after mild COVID-19. TCRdb processed the 5' RACE reads anew with MiXCR; each CDR3 protein has one entry. The sample holds about half a million distinct CDR3 sequences, 15% to 20% seen once. The sample was PBMCs or a T cell subset sorted from them (not recorded which). These receptors all stem from an adult woman who had mild COVID-19 (a few samples of this study predate the infection). Cell type and time point are not known.

This clonotype has just a few counts. The genes are TRBV7-9 and TRBJ2-7; the D is unclear. From germline, CDR1 is SEHNR and CDR2 FQNEAQ (reference sequence). This CDR3 spans 13 amino acids. The germline V and J ends were trimmed by 5 bases and 2 bases, with 10 bases remaining between them. The CDR3 spells CASSRGVPYEQYF. The CDR3 DNA is TGTGCCAGCAGCCGCGGCGTACCCTACGAGCAGTACTTC.

The chain recombines TRBV6-2 or TRBV6-3 with TRBJ2-7; the match to TRBD1 covers 7 bases. V was clipped by 6 bases and J by 0 bases; unmatched bases: 11. The CDR3 contains 16 residues. CDR1 and CDR2 (germline): MNHEY, SVGEGT. Here the CDR3 reads CASRGHTGENSYEQYF. Written as DNA, the CDR3 is TGTGCCAGCAGGGGCCATACAGGGGAGAACTCCTACGAGCAGTACTTC.

This clonotype was seen only a few times. The chain couples TRBV12-3 or TRBV12-4 to TRBJ2-5; 10 bases are a match to TRBD2. The CDR3 spans 17 residues. V lost 3 bases to trimming and J lost 3 bases; unmatched junction nucleotides: 10. This chain's CDR3 is CASSLQRTSGIKETQYF. Here the CDR3 DNA reads TGTGCCAGCAGTTTGCAGCGGACTAGCGGTATAAAAGAGACCCAGTACTTC.

This clonotype was seen ten or more times. The chain employs TRBV28 and TRBJ1-1, with 10 bases identical to TRBD1. The CDR3 sequence is 18 residues long. J was trimmed by 3 bases and V by 7 bases; bases with no gene match: 17. The germline gives CDR1 MDHEN, CDR2 SYDVKM. The CDR3 coding sequence is TGTGCCAGCACTCGCCCCCGGGACAGGGGTTTTATGGACACTGAAGCTTTCTTT. This codes for CASTRPRDRGFMDTEAFF.

This clonotype showed up just a few times. This sequence joins TRBV5-1 and TRBJ2-7; no clear D gene. V shed 0 bases and J shed 1 base, with 14 bases lying between them. The CDR3 runs 16 residues. The V gene's germline CDR1 is SGHRS and CDR2 YFSETQ. The CDR3 reads CASSLAKGQLSYEQYF. The CDR3 coding sequence is TGCGCCAGCAGCTTGGCCAAGGGTCAGTTGTCCTACGAGCAGTACTTC.

This clonotype was seen only a few times. The CDR3 spells CATSDFKFGFDRGHTASYEQYF. In DNA form, the CDR3 reads TGTGCCACCAGTGATTTCAAGTTCGGGTTCGACAGGGGACACACCGCCTCCTACGAGCAGTACTTC. V and J are TRBV24-1 and TRBJ2-7, with 8 bases that match TRBD1. The V gene end was trimmed by 1 base and the J gene end by 0 bases; junction bases not matched to a gene: 22. The germline CDR1 and CDR2 sequences are KGHDR and SFDVKD. This CDR3 is built from 22 residues.

V gene TRBV29-1 combines with J gene TRBJ2-2; D remains ambiguous. The CDR3 consists of 14 residues. Germline CDR1 SQVTM, CDR2 ANQGSEA. V was cut by 7 bases and J by 6 bases, with 18 bases left in between. The DNA for the CDR3 is TGCAGCGCCGGGCAGGCGCGGTCCCCCGGGGAGCTGTTTTTT. Translation gives CSAGQARSPGELFF.

CDR3 bases: TGTGCCAGCAGCTTAGCGTCTCTAGCGGGGCTAAGGGAGACCCAGTACTTC. Protein: CASSLASLAGLRETQYF. The chain carries TRBV7-2 and TRBJ2-5, with 9 bases that match TRBD2. Germline V gives CDR1 SGHTA, CDR2 FQGNSA. V gave up 0 bases and J gave up 5 bases; unmatched junction bases: 10. The CDR3 runs 17 residues.

This clonotype was recorded a few times. The chain links TRBV29-1 to TRBJ1-3, with 10 bases aligning to TRBD1. Per the germline V gene, CDR1 is SQVTM and CDR2 is ANQGSEA. This CDR3 is 15 amino acids long. J lost 0 bases, V lost 4 bases, and 3 bases had no gene match. The DNA of the CDR3 is TGCAGCGTTGGACAGGGGGCAAGCTCTGGAAACACCATATATTTT. As protein: CSVGQGASSGNTIYF. The variable domain in full, completed from reference TRBV29-1 and TRBJ1-3, reads SAVISQKPSRDICQRGTSLTIQCQVDSQVTMMFWYRQQPGQSLTLIATANQGSEATYESGFVIDKFPISRPNLTFSTLTVSNMSPEDSSIYLCSVGQGASSGNTIYFGEGSWLTVV.

This chain links TRBV6-5 with TRBJ1-1; 10 nucleotides line up with TRBD1. The V gene end was trimmed by 4 bases and the J gene end by 8 bases; junction bases not matched to a gene: 7. CDR3 length: 14 residues. Germline V lookup: CDR1 MNHEY, CDR2 SVGAGI. Written as DNA, the CDR3 is TGTGCCAGCAGTTCCTCCGTGACAGGGGGCGAAGCTTTCTTT. It specifies CASSSSVTGGEAFF.

There are a few counts of this clonotype. The chain uses TRBV20-1 and TRBJ2-5, with TRBD1 identical over 9 bases. Germline CDR1 is DFQATT and CDR2 is SNEGSKA (reference sequence). There are 14 residues in the CDR3. V lost 3 bases, J lost 4 bases, and 6 bases stayed unmatched. CDR3: CSASRDRAPETQYF. The CDR3 nucleotides read TGCAGTGCTAGTAGGGACAGGGCGCCAGAGACCCAGTACTTC.

The rearrangement uses TRBV14 and TRBJ1-6; D not certain. The length of the CDR3 is 14 residues. Trimming stripped 1 base from V and 9 bases from J, with 10 bases between. Germline CDR1 is SGHDN and CDR2 is FVKESK. The CDR3 region has the DNA TGTGCCAGCAGCCAAGTAGGGAGCGGTTCACCCCTCCACTTT. Its protein product is CASSQVGSGSPLHF.

The genes are TRBV13 and TRBJ2-7; TRBD1 might be the D (5 bases). Between the trimmed V and J ends, which lost 1 base and 2 bases, there was a span of 12 bases. Germline CDR1 and CDR2: PRHDT and FYEKMQ (reference sequence). The CDR3 extends over 15 amino acids. As DNA, the CDR3 is TGTGCCAGCAGCTTAGAAGGGGCTCCTCCCTACGAGCAGTACTTC. Translated, it gives CASSLEGAPPYEQYF.

This chain connects TRBV24-1 to TRBJ2-5; D call uncertain. The CDR3 has 14 amino acids. CDR1 and CDR2 (germline): KGHDR, SFDVKD. V lost 1 base and J lost 1, with 6 bases in between. Here the CDR3 reads CATSDFNSQETQYF. CDR3 DNA sequence: TGTGCCACCAGTGATTTCAACAGCCAAGAGACCCAGTACTTC.

This clonotype was recorded a few times. This rearrangement joins TRBV4-1 to TRBJ2-2, with D perhaps TRBD1 or TRBD2 (5 bases each). Germline CDR1 and CDR2: MGHRA and YSYEKL. Trimming took 3 bases from V and 8 from J, leaving 19 bases between them. The CDR3 spans 16 residues. The CDR3 here is CASSHPIIQGGGELFF. As DNA, the CDR3 is TGCGCCAGCAGCCATCCTATTATCCAGGGCGGGGGGGAGCTGTTTTTT.

The V and J genes are TRBV7-6 and TRBJ2-7, with D maybe TRBD2 (7 bases). The length of the CDR3 is 15 residues. Germline CDR1 SGHVS, CDR2 FNYEAQ. Trimming shortened V by 0 bases and J by 4 bases, and 13 bases separated the two germline ends. CDR3 bases: TGTGCCAGCAGCTTAGCCGGGGGGCCCCTTTACGAGCAGTACTTC. Translation gives CASSLAGGPLYEQYF. Looking up the rest from reference TRBV7-6 and TRBJ2-7 gives the full variable domain: GAGVSQSPRYKVTKRGQDVALRCDPISGHVSLYWYRQALGQGPEFLTYFNYEAQQDKSGLPNDRFSAERPEGSISTLTIQRTEQRDSAMYRCASSLAGGPLYEQYFGPGTRLTVT.

The table lists this clonotype with a few counts. This sequence joins TRBV29-1 and TRBJ2-7, with unresolved D. Germline V gene sequence: CDR1 SQVTM, CDR2 ANQGSEA. V lost 1 base and J 2 bases, leaving 9 bases between the germline ends. The CDR3 extends over 13 amino acids. In DNA, the CDR3 is TGCAGCGTTGAAGTGCCTCAACCCTACGAGCAGTACTTC. It specifies CSVEVPQPYEQYF.

The rearrangement uses TRBV6-6 and TRBJ2-7; TRBD1 is a possible D gene (5 bases). Germline V gives CDR1 MNHNY, CDR2 SVGAGI (reference sequence). The CDR3 runs to 14 residues. V shed 5 bases and J shed 2 bases, with 13 bases lying between them. CDR3 in DNA: TGTGCCAGCAGTCATACACAGGCCCCCTACGAGCAGTACTTC. It codes for CASSHTQAPYEQYF.

The chain combines TRBV23-1 with TRBJ1-5; TRBD1 aligns across 7 bases. TRBV23-1 is an ORF, with its function uncertain. CDR3 length: 15 amino acids. The V gene end was trimmed by 0 bases and the J gene end by 4 bases; junction bases not matched to a gene: 3. The CDR3 loop is CASSQSRGRNQPQHF. CDR3 coding DNA: TGCGCCAGCAGTCAATCTAGGGGGCGTAATCAGCCCCAGCATTTT.

A note on this clonotype: A much larger clonotype is one base distant, so this may be a read error. The chain recombines TRBV5-1 with TRBJ2-5; TRBD2 matches 7 bases. The CDR3 is made up of 18 amino acids. From germline, CDR1 is SGHRS and CDR2 YFSETQ. The CDR3 sequence is CASSLPEIAGDLQETEYF. CDR3 bases: TGCGCCAGCAGCTTGCCGGAGATTGCGGGGGACCTCCAAGAGACCGAGTACTTC.

This clonotype appeared a few times. J is TRBJ2-1 and V is TRBV20-1; TRBD1 aligns across 9 bases. The V gene end was trimmed by 4 bases and the J gene end by 0 bases; junction bases not matched to a gene: 4. Germline V gene sequence: CDR1 DFQATT, CDR2 SNEGSKA (reference sequence). The CDR3 contains 15 residues. Here the CDR3 DNA reads TGCAGTGCTATGACAGGGGGTAGCTCCTACAATGAGCAGTTCTTC. Residues: CSAMTGGSSYNEQFF.

Many counts were recorded for this clonotype. The chain employs TRBV7-8 and TRBJ1-1; D remains unclear. The germline V and J ends were trimmed by 1 base and 11 bases, with 20 bases remaining between them. Germline CDR1 SGHVS, CDR2 FQNEAQ. The CDR3 runs to 15 residues. CDR3: CASSLVSQIIVKAFF. CDR3 DNA: TGTGCCAGCAGCTTAGTAAGCCAAATAATAGTTAAGGCTTTCTTT.

This chain uses TRBV6-5 with TRBJ1-1; D not certain. Trimming took off 7 bases at V and 4 bases at J, with 7 bases between the two ends. Germline loops: CDR1 MNHEY, CDR2 SVGAGI. The CDR3 extends over 11 amino acids. CDR3 DNA: TGTGCCAGCAACAAGGGCACTGAAGCTTTCTTT. Residues: CASNKGTEAFF.

The chain is built from TRBV12-3 or TRBV12-4 and TRBJ1-4; maybe TRBD1 (5 bases). The germline V and J ends were trimmed by 2 bases and 5 bases, with 9 bases remaining between them. This CDR3 contains 14 residues. CDR3 sequence (DNA): TGTGCCAGCAGTTTAAACAGGTGGAATGAAAAACTGTTTTTT. It codes for CASSLNRWNEKLFF.

The J gene is TRBJ2-1, the V gene TRBV28; D perhaps matches TRBD1 (7 bases). The CDR3 totals 16 residues. V was clipped by 5 bases and J by 5 bases, with 19 bases between them. Germline V gene data show CDR1 as MDHEN and CDR2 as SYDVKM. CDR3 region: CASSPQGGRAHNEQFF. The DNA for the CDR3 is TGTGCCAGCAGTCCCCAGGGGGGTCGGGCCCACAATGAGCAGTTCTTC.

V is TRBV27 and J is TRBJ2-2, with 8 bases fitting TRBD2. The CDR3 sequence is 14 residues long. The J segment lost 6 bases and the V segment lost 5 bases, leaving 5 bases of the junction unmatched. From germline, CDR1 is MNHEY and CDR2 SMNVEV (reference sequence). CDR3 bases: TGTGCCAGCAGTAGCGGGAGTGGTGCCGGGGAGCTGTTTTTT. Translated: CASSSGSGAGELFF.

A few counts support this clonotype. The rearrangement joins TRBV4-3 to TRBJ2-3; D is possibly TRBD2 (6 bases). Germline-derived CDR1 and CDR2 are LGHNA and YSLEER. V dropped 0 bases and J dropped 5 bases, with 12 bases sitting between them. The CDR3 is 15 residues long. The CDR3 nucleotides are TGCGCCAGCAGCCAAGATTCGGGAGCGGGAGATACGCAGTATTTT. Translating gives CASSQDSGAGDTQYF.

The chain joins TRBV12-3 or TRBV12-4 to TRBJ2-2; D is perhaps TRBD1 (6 bases). V gave up 8 bases and J gave up 1 base, with 14 bases separating them. This CDR3 has 15 amino acids. The CDR3 protein is CASRLGQQNTGELFF. The DNA for the CDR3 is TGTGCCAGCCGGTTGGGACAACAGAACACCGGGGAGCTGTTTTTT.

In this sample, this clonotype turned up a few times. The chain uses TRBV9 and TRBJ2-5, with 8 positions matching TRBD1. CDR3 length: 13 amino acids. Germline CDR1 reads SGDLS; CDR2 reads YYNGEE. V trimming: 5 bases; J trimming: 0 bases; junction bases outside the gene matches: 0. The chain's CDR3 is CASRDRDQETQYF. DNA for the CDR3: TGTGCCAGCAGGGACAGGGACCAAGAGACCCAGTACTTC.

This clonotype has a handful of counts. V is TRBV10-3 and J is TRBJ2-4, with D possibly matching TRBD2 (6 bases). Trimming took 3 bases from V and 4 from J, leaving 13 bases between them. CDR3 length equals 15 residues. Germline CDR1 ENHRY, CDR2 SYGVKD. The CDR3 region has the DNA TGTGCCATCAGTGACCCGGAGGGCGTGAAAAACATTCAGTACTTC. This translates into CAISDPEGVKNIQYF.

The V and J genes are TRBV6-2 or TRBV6-3 and TRBJ2-7, with D perhaps being TRBD1 or TRBD2 (6 bases each). Trimming took off 0 bases at V and 7 bases at J, with 19 bases between the two ends. Per the germline V gene, CDR1 is MNHEY and CDR2 is SVGEGT. This CDR3 is 16 amino acids long. The CDR3 coding sequence is TGTGCCAGCAGTTACTCCGGGGGCAGGGATCATGGGGAGCAGTACTTC. Translated, it gives CASSYSGGRDHGEQYF.

A few counts support this clonotype. V gene TRBV9 combines with J gene TRBJ1-5; a weak D match, TRBD1 (6 bases). V was trimmed by 0 bases and J by 6 bases, leaving 10 bases between them. The germline CDR1 and CDR2 sequences are SGDLS and YYNGEE. This CDR3 spans 14 amino acids. The CDR3 nucleotides read TGTGCCAGCAGCGTAGGAGGGGGTGGTCAGCCCCAGCATTTT. It specifies CASSVGGGGQPQHF.